This is a list of T cell receptor beta chains from one sample in a study of glioma-infiltrating T cells after dendritic cell vaccination. TCRdb keeps only in-frame clones here, not all; method: immunoSEQ multiplex PCR. The sample holds about 82,000 clones, around 86% seen once. Material: blood, obtained after dendritic cell vaccination. All receptors come from a human donor with glioblastoma. CDR3s include the opening cysteine and the closing phenylalanine or tryptophan. D genes are given only for firm matches. Clone size, where shown, is once, few, many, or a class for clones that have expanded.

V gene	J gene	clone size	D gene	CDR3 DNA	CDR3 protein
TRBV5-1	TRBJ2-5	NA	NA	TGCGCCAGCAGCTTGGGACAGCAAGAGACCCAGTACTTC	CASSLGQQETQYF
TRBV5-1	TRBJ2-7	few	NA	TGCGCCAGCAGCATCGCGACAGGACTCTACGAGCAGTACTTC	CASSIATGLYEQYF
TRBV4-1	TRBJ2-2	NA	NA	TGCGCCAGCAGCCAAGAGGGGGGGCCGTTGACCGGGGAGCTGTTTTTT	CASSQEGGPLTGELFF
TRBV5-5	TRBJ1-2	NA	NA	TGTGCCAGCAGGCCCGAGCCACTCTATGGCTACACCTTC	CASRPEPLYGYTF
TRBV7-2	TRBJ1-2	NA	TRBD1	TGTGCCAGCAGCCAGTACACAGGGGGCCTTGGCTACACCTTC	CASSQYTGGLGYTF
TRBV6-5	TRBJ1-4	NA	NA	TGTGCCAGCGGGGGGTCTGAAAAACTGTTTTTT	CASGGSEKLFF
TRBV2	TRBJ2-7	NA	NA	TGTGCCAGCAGTGAAGAGGCAGGGATTGGGGAGCAGTACTTC	CASSEEAGIGEQYF
TRBV6-5	TRBJ1-1	NA	NA	TGTGCCAGCACCCCTGAGGAGGGTGAAGCTTTCTTT	CASTPEEGEAFF
TRBV2	TRBJ1-5	NA	NA	TGTGCCAGCAGTGCCGACAGATTTTTGGGTAATCAGCCCCAGCATTTT	CASSADRFLGNQPQHF
TRBV5-1	TRBJ1-1	NA	NA	TGCGCCAGCAGCTTTGCAAGCCCCACTGAAGCTTTCTTT	CASSFASPTEAFF
TRBV19	TRBJ2-3	NA	NA	TGTGCCAGTAGTATGCTGGCTCAAACAGATACGCAGTATTTT	CASSMLAQTDTQYF
TRBV7-2	TRBJ2-2	NA	NA	TGTGCCAGCAGCCCGACAGTAGCCGGGGAGCTGTTTTTT	CASSPTVAGELFF
TRBV9	TRBJ2-7	NA	NA	TGTGCCAGCAGCGTAGGAATTAGCTCCTACGAGCAGTACTTC	CASSVGISSYEQYF
TRBV7-9	TRBJ1-1	NA	NA	TGTGCCAGCAGAAGACCCTTACAGGGCGGCACTGAAGCTTTCTTT	CASRRPLQGGTEAFF
TRBV6-1	TRBJ1-5	once	NA	TGTGCCAGCAGAACAGGGCATGATCAGCCCCAGCATTTT	CASRTGHDQPQHF
TRBV5-4	TRBJ1-2	NA	TRBD1	TGTGCCAGCAGCACGGTGGGACAGCGAACTGTCTATGGCTACACCTTC	CASSTVGQRTVYGYTF
TRBV7-6	TRBJ2-3	NA	NA	TGTGCCAGCAGCTTAATCGTCACAGATACGCAGTATTTT	CASSLIVTDTQYF
TRBV6-5	TRBJ1-5	once	NA	TGTGCCAGCAGCTTGTGGGGAGATCAGCCCCAGCATTTT	CASSLWGDQPQHF
TRBV18	TRBJ2-3	few	TRBD2	TGTGCCAGCTCACCACTGGCGGGACTAGGAAGCACAGATACGCAGTATTTT	CASSPLAGLGSTDTQYF
TRBV10-3	TRBJ1-2	few	NA	TGTGCCATCAGTGAGAGAGGGGACAACGATGGCTACACCTTC	CAISERGDNDGYTF